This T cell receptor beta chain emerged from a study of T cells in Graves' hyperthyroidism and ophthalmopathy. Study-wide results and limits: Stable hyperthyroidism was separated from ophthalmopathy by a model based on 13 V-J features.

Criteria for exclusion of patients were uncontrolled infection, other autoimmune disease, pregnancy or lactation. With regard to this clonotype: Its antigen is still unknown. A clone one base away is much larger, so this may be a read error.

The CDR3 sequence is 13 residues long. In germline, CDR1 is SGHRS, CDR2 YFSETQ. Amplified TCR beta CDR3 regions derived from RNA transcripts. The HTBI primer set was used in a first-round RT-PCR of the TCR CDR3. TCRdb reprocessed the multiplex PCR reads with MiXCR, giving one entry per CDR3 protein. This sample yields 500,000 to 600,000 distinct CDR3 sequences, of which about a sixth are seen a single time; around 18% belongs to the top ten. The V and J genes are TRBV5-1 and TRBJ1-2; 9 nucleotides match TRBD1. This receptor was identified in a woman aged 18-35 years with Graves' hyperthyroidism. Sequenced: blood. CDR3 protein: CVSTGTGGHGYTF. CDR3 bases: TGCGTCAGCACCGGCACAGGGGGCCATGGCTACACCTTC.